The 27 T cell receptor beta chains below were found in one sample sequenced in a study of cytotoxic CD8 clonotypes in ibrutinib-treated CLL. Some clones are missing from TCRdb's copy, which holds only in-frame ones; the method was immunoSEQ multiplex PCR. The sample includes more than 85,000 clones, approximately 80% of them seen just once. The sample in question was PBMCs, obtained after 24 months of ibrutinib treatment. The receptors were gathered from a human donor with chronic lymphocytic leukemia.

This clone was counted once. This chain joins TRBV30 and TRBJ1-5, with 8 bases aligning to TRBD1. Germline CDR1 reads GTSNPN; CDR2 reads SVGIG (reference sequence). The V segment lost 2 bases and the J segment 9 bases; nucleotides outside the gene matches: 12. The CDR3 extends over 15 amino acids. The CDR3 here is CAWSPLTGGVGPQHF. As DNA, the CDR3 is TGTGCCTGGAGTCCGCTAACAGGGGGGGTCGGGCCCCAGCATTTT.

This rearrangement joins TRBV2 to TRBJ1-2; maybe TRBD1 (6 bases). Deletions cut 6 bases from V and 4 bases from J, with 15 bases between. The CDR3 covers 14 residues. Germline V CDR1 and CDR2: SNHLY, FYNNEI. In DNA, the CDR3 is TGTGCCAGCAGCCTCCGGGACAACCTCTATGGCTACACCTTC. It yields the protein CASSLRDNLYGYTF.

The rearrangement joins TRBV19 to TRBJ1-1, with 10 bases matching TRBD1. The CDR3 spans 17 residues. The V gene's germline CDR1 is LNHDA and CDR2 SQIVND (reference sequence). The V gene end was trimmed by 5 bases and the J gene end by 0 bases; junction bases not matched to a gene: 9. CDR3 amino acids: CASSGRTGGYMNTEAFF. Written as DNA, the CDR3 is TGTGCCAGTAGTGGCCGGACAGGGGGTTACATGAACACTGAAGCTTTCTTT.

The rearrangement joins TRBV5-8 to TRBJ1-1; 10 nucleotides match TRBD1. This CDR3 has 18 amino acids. Per the germline V gene, CDR1 is SGHTS and CDR2 is YDEGEE. V shed 4 bases and J 0 bases; nucleotides not matched to a gene: 12. The CDR3 sequence is CASSRYTGQGTLNTEAFF. In nucleotides, the CDR3 is TGTGCCAGCAGCCGGTATACGGGACAGGGGACTCTGAACACTGAAGCTTTCTTT.

V and J are TRBV7-8 and TRBJ1-1; possible D gene TRBD1, 6 bases. Germline CDR1 and CDR2: SGHVS and FQNEAQ. The germline V and J ends were trimmed by 6 bases and 1 base, with 18 bases remaining between them. This CDR3 has 16 residues. CDR3 nucleotide sequence: TGTGCCAGCAGTTGGGGCGGGGGACAAGAGAACACTGAAGCTTTCTTT. Its translation is CASSWGGGQENTEAFF.

In its sample, this clone was seen once. This rearrangement joins TRBV6-5 to TRBJ1-2, with TRBD1 as a possible D gene (6 bases). The CDR3 is 14 residues long. Deletions cut 2 bases from V and 7 bases from J, with 14 bases between. Germline assignment: CDR1 MNHEY and CDR2 SVGAGI. In DNA form, the CDR3 reads TGTGCCAGCAGTTACGAAGGGGGTGTATTTGGCTACACCTTC. Amino acids: CASSYEGGVFGYTF.

CDR3 sequence: CASSTGQREAFF. CDR3 bases: TGTGCCAGCAGCACCGGACAGCGTGAAGCTTTCTTT. V gene TRBV11-3 combines with J gene TRBJ1-1; tentatively, D is TRBD1 (6 bases). The CDR3 is 12 residues long. V was cut by 5 bases and J by 7 bases, with 11 bases left in between. Germline loops: CDR1 SGHNT, CDR2 YENEEA.

The V and J genes are TRBV10-1 and TRBJ2-1; D remains unclear. The length of the CDR3 is 9 residues. Germline CDR1 WNHNN, CDR2 SYGVQD (reference sequence). V lost 9 bases and J lost 5, with 2 bases in between. The CDR3 reads CARNNEQFF. CDR3 DNA: TGCGCCAGGAACAATGAGCAGTTCTTC.

This chain connects TRBV7-7 to TRBJ2-5; maybe TRBD1 (5 bases). Deletions cut 0 bases from V and 7 bases from J, with 9 bases between. The CDR3 length is 13 residues. Germline values: CDR1 SSHAT, CDR2 FNYEAQ (reference sequence). In DNA form, the CDR3 reads TGTGCCAGCAGCTTAGCGTCCCAGGGGACCCAGTACTTC. This encodes CASSLASQGTQYF.

The chain links TRBV10-3 to TRBJ1-2, with D possibly matching TRBD1 (5 bases). Germline CDR1 is ENHRY and CDR2 is SYGVKD. The CDR3 has 13 residues. Trimming removed 7 bases from V and 2 bases from J, with 11 bases in between. The CDR3 here is CAITEDSNYGYTF. Here the CDR3 DNA reads TGTGCCATCACTGAAGACAGCAACTATGGCTACACCTTC.

This rearrangement joins TRBV6-1 to TRBJ2-1; D possibly corresponds to TRBD1 (6 bases). Trimming removed 10 bases at V and 4 bases at J, with 17 bases between. The germline gives CDR1 MNHNS, CDR2 SASEGT. The CDR3 totals 14 residues. The CDR3 coding sequence is TGTGCCACCCTTGGACAGATCTCTTACAATGAGCAGTTCTTC. Residues: CATLGQISYNEQFF.

The rearrangement links TRBV27 to TRBJ2-3; 10 nucleotides agree with TRBD2. The V gene's germline CDR1 is MNHEY and CDR2 SMNVEV (reference sequence). J gave up 4 bases and V 7 bases, and 11 bases lay outside the gene matches. This CDR3 region has 16 residues. The CDR3 spells CASKPNPGLASDTQYF. Written as DNA, the CDR3 is TGTGCCAGCAAACCCAACCCGGGACTAGCGTCAGATACGCAGTATTTT.

V is TRBV4-3 and J is TRBJ1-1; perhaps TRBD1 as D (6 bases). From germline, CDR1 is LGHNA and CDR2 YSLEER. This CDR3 is built from 12 residues. The V end was cut by 0 bases, the J end by 11 bases, with 10 bases between. CDR3 residues: CASSQEGGMAFF. CDR3 sequence (DNA): TGCGCCAGCAGCCAAGAAGGGGGGATGGCTTTCTTT.

V and J are TRBV13 and TRBJ2-7; D is uncertain. The CDR3 runs to 15 residues. Looked up from germline, CDR1 is PRHDT and CDR2 is FYEKMQ (reference sequence). V was clipped by 5 bases and J by 3 bases, with 17 bases between them. CDR3 loop: CASSHGTIALYEQYF. The DNA of the CDR3 is TGTGCCAGCAGCCATGGTACAATTGCCCTCTACGAGCAGTACTTC.

The V gene is TRBV7-9, the J gene TRBJ1-2, with D tentatively TRBD1 (6 bases). V was pared by 11 bases and J by 0 bases, with 7 bases between. CDR3 length equals 11 residues. Germline V gene lookup returns CDR1 SEHNR and CDR2 FQNEAQ (reference sequence). This CDR3 reads CAQGPNYGYTF. DNA of the CDR3: TGTGCCCAGGGGCCTAACTATGGCTACACCTTC.

The V and J genes are TRBV18 and TRBJ2-7; TRBD2 matches at 10 bases. Trimming cost V 6 bases and J 4 bases; bases outside gene matches: 6. There are 14 residues in the CDR3. Germline V gene data show CDR1 as KGHSH and CDR2 as LQKENI. The CDR3 sequence: CASSPGTSAYEQYF. CDR3 nucleotide sequence: TGTGCCAGCTCTCCCGGGACTAGCGCGTACGAGCAGTACTTC.

This chain links TRBV21-1 with TRBJ2-4. TRBV21-1 is deemed a pseudogene. CDR3 size: 16 residues. The CDR3 sequence is CASSKNVWIAKNIQYF. In DNA form, the CDR3 reads TGTGCCAGCAGCAAAAATGTGTGGATAGCCAAAAACATTCAGTACTTC.

This clone turned up a few times. The chain uses TRBV5-1 and TRBJ2-1, with 8 bases that match TRBD1. The CDR3 is 15 amino acids. Germline assignment: CDR1 SGHRS and CDR2 YFSETQ. Trimming took 0 bases from V and 7 from J; bases not matched to a gene: 6. CDR3 sequence (DNA): TGCGCCAGCAGCTTGGCGGACAGGGTTACAAATGAGCAGTTCTTC. Protein sequence: CASSLADRVTNEQFF.

There are a few counts of this clone. The V gene is TRBV7-2, the J gene TRBJ2-7; D ambiguous. The CDR3 is made up of 19 amino acids. Per the germline V gene, CDR1 is SGHTA and CDR2 is FQGNSA. V lost 1 base to trimming and J lost 0 bases, with 22 bases between them. The CDR3 nucleotides are TGTGCCAGCAGCTTAGTCCAGGTCCCTAATACCCCAACCTCCTACGAGCAGTACTTC. Encoded protein: CASSLVQVPNTPTSYEQYF.

DNA for the CDR3: TGTGCCAGCAGCTTAGTGGGGTCTGGAAACACCATATATTTT. Translated: CASSLVGSGNTIYF. The chain carries TRBV27 and TRBJ1-3; D ambiguous. Trimming shortened V by 6 bases and J by 1 base, and 10 bases separated the two germline ends. Germline V gene lookup returns CDR1 MNHEY and CDR2 SMNVEV (reference sequence). The CDR3 consists of 14 residues.

This clone was observed once. Other nucleotide sequences from this sample produce the same CDR3. The CDR3 sequence is CASSLEGGGVGYTF. The CDR3 DNA reads TGCGCCAGCAGCTTGGAAGGAGGGGGGGTTGGCTACACCTTC. This chain uses TRBV5-1 with TRBJ1-2; maybe TRBD1 (6 bases). V lost 0 bases and J lost 7, with 13 bases in between. The CDR3 loop spans 14 amino acids. From germline, CDR1 is SGHRS and CDR2 YFSETQ.

This sequence joins TRBV18 and TRBJ1-4; D may be TRBD1 (5 bases). Deletions cut 0 bases from V and 3 bases from J, with 8 bases between. Germline CDR1 is KGHSH and CDR2 is LQKENI. This CDR3 region has 15 residues. The CDR3 spells CASSPPKGSNEKLFF. The DNA of the CDR3 is TGTGCCAGCTCACCACCAAAGGGGTCTAATGAAAAACTGTTTTTT.

The chain links TRBV11-1 to TRBJ2-7; 14 nucleotides align to TRBD2. Germline V lookup: CDR1 SGHAT, CDR2 FQDESV (reference sequence). The V gene end was trimmed by 5 bases and the J gene end by 4 bases; junction bases not matched to a gene: 4. The CDR3 has 15 amino acids. The CDR3 coding sequence is TGTGCCAGCAGCCCGGGGACTAGCGGGAGTTACGAGCAGTACTTC. Its protein is CASSPGTSGSYEQYF.

The V call is TRBV6-1, the J call TRBJ2-5, with 11 nucleotides matching TRBD2. The CDR3 is 15 amino acids. Germline V lookup: CDR1 MNHNS, CDR2 SASEGT. V trimming: 3 bases; J trimming: 2 bases; junction bases outside the gene matches: 2. Here the CDR3 DNA reads TGTGCCAGCAGTGAGTTAGCGGGAGGGCAAGAGACCCAGTACTTC. Encoded protein: CASSELAGGQETQYF.

This clone was detected only a few times. This sequence joins TRBV18 and TRBJ2-5, with D perhaps TRBD2 (7 bases). Trimming took off 3 bases at V and 5 bases at J, with 22 bases between the two ends. The CDR3 has 17 amino acids. CDR1 is KGHSH, CDR2 LQKENI, per germline. CDR3 DNA: TGTGCCAGCTCACCGGCGGGGGCCCTGGCCAAAATGGAGACCCAGTACTTC. This encodes CASSPAGALAKMETQYF.

The chain uses TRBV5-1 and TRBJ1-5; weak D call: TRBD1 (5 bases). Germline V gene data show CDR1 as SGHRS and CDR2 as YFSETQ. Trimming removed 0 bases at V and 7 bases at J, with 14 bases between. The length of the CDR3 is 15 residues. The CDR3 DNA sequence: TGCGCCAGCAGCTTGGCCGGGGAGAGGGGACAGCCCCAGCATTTT. Translated: CASSLAGERGQPQHF.

The V and J genes are TRBV7-2 and TRBJ2-2; D is unresolved. The germline CDR1 and CDR2 sequences are SGHTA and FQGNSA. V lost 5 bases and J lost 3, with 4 bases in between. The CDR3 sequence is 12 residues long. CDR3 loop: CASSPYTGELFF. The CDR3 DNA follows: TGTGCCAGCAGCCCGTACACCGGGGAGCTGTTTTTT.